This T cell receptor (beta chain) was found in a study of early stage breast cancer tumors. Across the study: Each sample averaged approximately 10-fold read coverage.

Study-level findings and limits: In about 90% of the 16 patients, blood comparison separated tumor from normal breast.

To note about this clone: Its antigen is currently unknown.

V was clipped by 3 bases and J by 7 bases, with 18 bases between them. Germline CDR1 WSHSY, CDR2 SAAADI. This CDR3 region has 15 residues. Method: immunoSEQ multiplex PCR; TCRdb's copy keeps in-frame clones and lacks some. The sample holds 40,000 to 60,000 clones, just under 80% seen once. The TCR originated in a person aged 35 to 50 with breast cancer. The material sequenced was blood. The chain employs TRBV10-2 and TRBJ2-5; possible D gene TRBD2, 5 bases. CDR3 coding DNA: TGCGCCAGCAGTGAAACGGGAAGGCTCGCGGGGACCCAGTACTTC. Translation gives CASSETGRLAGTQYF.